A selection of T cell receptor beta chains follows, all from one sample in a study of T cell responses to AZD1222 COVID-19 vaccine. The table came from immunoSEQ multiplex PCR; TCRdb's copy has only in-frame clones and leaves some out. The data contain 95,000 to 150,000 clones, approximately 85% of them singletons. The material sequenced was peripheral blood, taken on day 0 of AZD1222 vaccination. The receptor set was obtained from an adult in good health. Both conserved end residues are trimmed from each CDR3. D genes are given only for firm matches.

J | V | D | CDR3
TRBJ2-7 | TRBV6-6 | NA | ASSYSHTSYEQY
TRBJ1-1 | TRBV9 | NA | ASSLGEAMNTEAF
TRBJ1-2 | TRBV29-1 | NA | SVHGDGYT
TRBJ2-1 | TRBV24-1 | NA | ATSDTREWV
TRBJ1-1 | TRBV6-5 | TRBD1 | ASSTGVANTEAF
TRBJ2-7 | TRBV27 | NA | ASSPAIHSAYEQY
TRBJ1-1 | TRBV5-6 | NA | ASSFRANFLRGTEAF
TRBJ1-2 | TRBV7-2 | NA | ASSLQYYGYT
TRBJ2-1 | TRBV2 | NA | ASSGLASYNEQF
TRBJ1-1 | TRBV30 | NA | AWIRSNTEAF
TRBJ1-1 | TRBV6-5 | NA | ASSSPTETTEAF
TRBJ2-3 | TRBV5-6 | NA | ASSLDGDTDTQY
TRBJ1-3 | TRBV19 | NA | ASTPMGPGNTIY
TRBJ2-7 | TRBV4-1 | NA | ASSQEMGGKQY
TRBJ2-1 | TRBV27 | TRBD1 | ASRRTGPNNEQF
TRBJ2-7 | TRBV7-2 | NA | ASSLVAATYEQY
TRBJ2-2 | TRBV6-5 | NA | ASSYLTAANTGELF
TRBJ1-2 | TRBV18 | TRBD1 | ASSLTWGQGNYGYT
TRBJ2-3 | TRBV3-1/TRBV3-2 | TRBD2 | ASSRGLVGGGLDTQY
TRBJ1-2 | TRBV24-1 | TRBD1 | ATSDLQGEDGYT
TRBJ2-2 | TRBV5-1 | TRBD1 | ASSPGTGGGGELF
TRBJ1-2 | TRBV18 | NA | ASSPQQDYGYT
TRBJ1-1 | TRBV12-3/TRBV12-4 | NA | ASSSGGYEAF
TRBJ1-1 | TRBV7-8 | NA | ASSLVRSTEAF
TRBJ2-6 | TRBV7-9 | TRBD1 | ASSPGQGEGANVLT
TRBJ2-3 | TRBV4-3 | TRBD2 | ASSQDLWRGATDTQY
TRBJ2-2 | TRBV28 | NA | ASSLNQGTGELF
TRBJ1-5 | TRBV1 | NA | TSSLSGRLQEPQH
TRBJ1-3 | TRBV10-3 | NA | AISERSVSNTIY
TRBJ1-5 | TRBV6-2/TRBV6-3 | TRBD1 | ASSYPGTGFEPQH